One and the same sample provided the 25 T cell receptor beta chains below, sequenced in a study of blood T cell repertoires in COVID-19. Data came from immunoSEQ multiplex PCR; TCRdb stores just in-frame clones and leaves some out. This sample has tens of thousands of clones, with around nine tenths found just once. The sequenced sample consisted of peripheral blood. These receptors came from a human donor in a cohort sampled during active COVID-19.

The chain has TRBV19 and TRBJ1-2, with 8 bases lining up with TRBD1. Germline CDR1 reads LNHDA; CDR2 reads SQIVND (reference sequence). V shed 6 bases and J 3 bases; nucleotides not matched to a gene: 9. The CDR3 sequence is 15 residues long. The CDR3 DNA reads TGTGCCAGTAGGGCCAGGGGGCGCCCCGACTATGGCTACACCTTC. Encoded protein: CASRARGRPDYGYTF.

V usage is TRBV19 and J usage is TRBJ2-2, with a tentative D call TRBD1 (6 bases). CDR3 length: 13 amino acids. Germline V gene sequence: CDR1 LNHDA, CDR2 SQIVND (reference sequence). V dropped 5 bases and J dropped 8 bases, with 12 bases sitting between them. The CDR3 is CASSFLGTGELFF. The CDR3 region has the DNA TGTGCCAGTAGTTTTCTGGGGACAGGGGAGCTGTTTTTT.

This clone was found a few times. The rearrangement joins TRBV3-1 (or the pseudogene TRBV3-2) to TRBJ2-3; D might be TRBD2 (7 bases). V was cut by 3 bases and J by 5 bases, with 15 bases left in between. The CDR3 covers 15 residues. Germline loops: CDR1 LGHDT, CDR2 YNNKEL (reference sequence). The CDR3 bases are TGTGCCAGCAGCCATTGGGGGGGGGCGGTAGATACGCAGTATTTT. Amino acids: CASSHWGGAVDTQYF.

The CDR3 coding sequence is TGTGCCACCAGTGATCTCAGGGGGCACATCACCGGGGAGCTGTTTTTT. Amino acids: CATSDLRGHITGELFF. The rearrangement links TRBV24-1 to TRBJ2-2; 8 positions match TRBD1. Trimming at V came to 3 bases and at J to 4 bases, leaving 6 bases not matched to a gene. The CDR3 consists of 16 residues. Germline V lookup: CDR1 KGHDR, CDR2 SFDVKD.

The CDR3 nucleotides read TGTGCCAGCAGCCCAGGACTAGCGGGGGGCATGGATACGCAGTATTTT. This sequence encodes CASSPGLAGGMDTQYF. The chain is built from TRBV3-1 (or the pseudogene TRBV3-2) and TRBJ2-3; 14 bases map to TRBD2. Germline V CDR1 and CDR2: LGHDT, YNNKEL (reference sequence). The CDR3 contains 16 residues. Unmatched junction bases numbered 6, after V lost 4 bases and J lost 6 bases.

The V call is TRBV3-1 (or the pseudogene TRBV3-2), the J call TRBJ2-1; TRBD2 aligns across 7 bases. The CDR3 covers 14 residues. The V and J ends lost 1 base and 6 bases, in that order; junction bases with no gene match: 3. CDR1 and CDR2 from the germline V gene are LGHDT and YNNKEL (reference sequence). The CDR3, as DNA: TGTGCCAGCAGCCAAGGACTAGCCCCCAATGAGCAGTTCTTC. It translates to CASSQGLAPNEQFF.

The gene calls are TRBV11-2 and TRBJ1-4, with D tentatively TRBD1 (5 bases). Trimming removed 4 bases at V and 3 bases at J, with 18 bases between. The germline gives CDR1 SGHAT, CDR2 FQNNGV. The CDR3 is made up of 17 amino acids. Here the CDR3 reads CASSSGGNHYPNEKLFF. The DNA for the CDR3 is TGTGCCAGCAGCTCGGGGGGGAATCATTACCCTAATGAAAAACTGTTTTTT.

This chain joins TRBV5-1 and TRBJ1-4, with 7 bases matching TRBD1. The germline CDR1 and CDR2 sequences are SGHRS and YFSETQ. The CDR3 totals 15 residues. Trimming at V came to 3 bases and at J to 6 bases, leaving 8 bases not matched to a gene. The CDR3 nucleotides are TGCGCCAGCAGCTACTCAGGGGGAACGGATGAAAAACTGTTTTTT. Amino acid sequence: CASSYSGGTDEKLFF.

The V gene is TRBV2, the J gene TRBJ2-2; D perhaps matches TRBD1 (6 bases). Germline V lookup: CDR1 SNHLY, CDR2 FYNNEI. V was trimmed by 4 bases and J by 3 bases, leaving 12 bases between them. CDR3 length: 15 residues. CDR3: CASSGQGSYTGELFF. CDR3 coding DNA: TGTGCCAGCAGTGGCCAGGGGAGTTACACCGGGGAGCTGTTTTTT.

This clone showed up just once. V is TRBV19 and J is TRBJ2-1; TRBD1 aligns across 9 bases. V shed 6 bases and J 6 bases; nucleotides not matched to a gene: 12. CDR3 length: 16 amino acids. Per the germline V gene, CDR1 is LNHDA and CDR2 is SQIVND (reference sequence). The CDR3 sequence: CASSAPLRQGGNEQFF. DNA for the CDR3: TGTGCCAGTAGCGCCCCCCTCAGACAGGGGGGCAATGAGCAGTTCTTC.

This chain joins TRBV7-2 and TRBJ2-7; TRBD2 aligns across 8 bases. J gave up 3 bases and V 1 base, and 8 bases lay outside the gene matches. The CDR3 has 16 residues. The V gene's germline CDR1 is SGHTA and CDR2 FQGNSA. DNA of the CDR3: TGTGCCAGCAGCTTAGGGGGACTCGCGGGGGGCTACGAGCAGTACTTC. Residues: CASSLGGLAGGYEQYF.

This clone was counted once. J is TRBJ2-7 and V is TRBV5-1, with D possibly matching TRBD1 (6 bases). V dropped 2 bases and J dropped 0 bases, with 9 bases sitting between them. This CDR3 contains 14 residues. Germline CDR1 SGHRS, CDR2 YFSETQ. The CDR3 sequence is CASSLPDSSYEQYF. CDR3 coding DNA: TGCGCCAGCAGCTTACCGGACAGCTCCTACGAGCAGTACTTC.

This clone occurred a few times. The chain uses TRBV18 and TRBJ1-5; TRBD1 matches 9 bases. V dropped 0 bases and J dropped 7; count of bases not matched to a gene: 4. CDR1 is KGHSH and CDR2 is LQKENI in the germline V gene. The CDR3 length is 15 residues. The CDR3 sequence: CASSPPGQGYQPQHF. CDR3 nucleotides: TGTGCCAGCTCACCACCGGGACAGGGTTACCAGCCCCAGCATTTT. Variable domain in full (rest from reference TRBV18 and TRBJ1-5): NAGVMQNPRHLVRRRGQEARLRCSPMKGHSHVYWYRQLPEEGLKFMVYLQKENIIDESGMPKERFSAEFPKEGPSILRIQQVVRGDSAAYFCASSPPGQGYQPQHFGDGTRLSIL.

This rearrangement joins TRBV30 to TRBJ2-3; 12 nucleotides align to TRBD2. Germline-derived CDR1 and CDR2 are GTSNPN and SVGIG (reference sequence). The CDR3 has 15 residues. V trimming: 3 bases; J trimming: 6 bases; junction bases outside the gene matches: 7. CDR3 DNA: TGTGCCTGGAGGATGGGGCTAGCGGGGGGGGATACGCAGTATTTT. This encodes CAWRMGLAGGDTQYF.

The chain is built from TRBV6-1 and TRBJ1-5; 8 nucleotides align to TRBD1. Germline trimming cut 2 bases from V and 2 bases from J; bases unmatched to any gene: 8. The CDR3 runs to 17 residues. Germline V gene lookup returns CDR1 MNHNS and CDR2 SASEGT. This chain's CDR3 is CASSEKWQGAGNQPQHF. The CDR3 DNA reads as TGTGCCAGCAGTGAAAAATGGCAGGGGGCAGGCAATCAGCCCCAGCATTTT.

The chain carries TRBV10-2 and TRBJ1-2, with unresolved D. CDR1 WSHSY and CDR2 SAAADI come from the germline V gene. Trimming took off 0 bases at V and 2 bases at J, with 7 bases between the two ends. The CDR3 loop spans 14 amino acids. CDR3 DNA: TGCGCCAGCAGTGAGTCCGGAGGAAACTATGGCTACACCTTC. Translation: CASSESGGNYGYTF.

This chain connects TRBV10-3 to TRBJ1-1; D is unclear. The CDR3 consists of 14 residues. The germline V and J ends were trimmed by 2 bases and 0 bases, with 7 bases remaining between them. In germline, CDR1 is ENHRY, CDR2 SYGVKD. DNA of the CDR3: TGTGCCATCAGTGAGGGCAGATTGAACACTGAAGCTTTCTTT. Protein product: CAISEGRLNTEAFF.

The genes are TRBV19 and TRBJ1-2; TRBD1 matches 8 bases. The germline V gene encodes CDR1 LNHDA and CDR2 SQIVND (reference sequence). The CDR3 extends over 13 amino acids. Germline trimming cut 4 bases from V and 6 bases from J; bases unmatched to any gene: 4. The CDR3 DNA follows: TGTGCCAGTAGTAGACAGGGGTTGGATGGCTACACCTTC. This translates into CASSRQGLDGYTF.

This clone occurred a few times. This rearrangement joins TRBV5-1 to TRBJ2-7; D gene uncertain. Germline lookup yields CDR1 SGHRS and CDR2 YFSETQ. V lost 4 bases and J 1 base, leaving 6 bases between the germline ends. The CDR3 spans 12 residues. The CDR3 loop reads CASSDTSYEQYF. Written as DNA, the CDR3 is TGCGCCAGCAGCGACACTTCCTACGAGCAGTACTTC.

This rearrangement joins TRBV23-1 to TRBJ1-2, with D possibly being TRBD1 (6 bases). TRBV23-1 is designated an ORF whose function remains uncertain. The CDR3 has 15 amino acids. V was shortened by 8 bases and J by 4 bases, with 20 bases between the two germline ends. The CDR3 sequence is CASSWDQGHRYGYTF. As DNA, the CDR3 is TGCGCCAGCTCCTGGGATCAGGGGCATCGCTATGGCTACACCTTC.

The chain has TRBV11-3 and TRBJ2-5; 9 nucleotides line up with TRBD1. The CDR3 extends over 16 amino acids. Germline CDR1 SGHNT, CDR2 YENEEA. V dropped 0 bases and J dropped 1; count of bases not matched to a gene: 3. CDR3 nucleotide sequence: TGTGCCAGCAGCTTAGATTCGACAGGGGGCCAAGAGACCCAGTACTTC. This encodes CASSLDSTGGQETQYF. Together with reference TRBV11-3 and TRBJ2-5, the CDR3 gives the full variable domain: EAGVVQSPRYKIIEKKQPVAFWCNPISGHNTLYWYLQNLGQGPELLIRYENEEAVDDSQLPKDRFSAERLKGVDSTLKIQPAELGDSAVYLCASSLDSTGGQETQYFGPGTRLLVL.

CDR3 sequence reads: CASSLDSPWSHTEAFF. CDR3 bases: TGCGCCAGCAGCTTGGACTCACCATGGAGCCACACTGAAGCTTTCTTT. The rearrangement links TRBV5-1 to TRBJ1-1, with D uncertain. This CDR3 is built from 16 residues. The germline V gene has CDR1 SGHRS and CDR2 YFSETQ. Trimming stripped 0 bases from V and 3 bases from J, with 15 bases between.

This clone came up a few times. The chain employs TRBV24-1 and TRBJ2-2; a possible D gene is TRBD1 (6 bases). From germline, CDR1 is KGHDR and CDR2 SFDVKD. V gave up 5 bases and J gave up 3 bases, with 12 bases separating them. CDR3 size: 15 residues. The CDR3, as DNA: TGTGCCACCAGTGGTTCTACAGGGTACACCGGGGAGCTGTTTTTT. It encodes CATSGSTGYTGELFF.

In this sample, this clone turned up once. This sequence joins TRBV5-4 and TRBJ2-5; TRBD2 aligns across 14 bases. V dropped 5 bases and J dropped 4; count of bases not matched to a gene: 7. Germline assignment: CDR1 SGHNT and CDR2 YYREEE (reference sequence). The CDR3 is made up of 16 amino acids. The CDR3 here is CASRQTSGGASETQYF. DNA of the CDR3: TGTGCCAGCAGACAGACTAGCGGGGGGGCTTCAGAGACCCAGTACTTC.

The chain couples TRBV7-6 to TRBJ1-1; D not certain. Trimming removed 1 base at V and 3 bases at J, with 9 bases between. CDR1 and CDR2 (germline): SGHVS, FNYEAQ. There are 14 residues in the CDR3. The CDR3 DNA sequence: TGTGCCAGCAGCTTAGGCGTATCGGACACTGAAGCTTTCTTT. Its translation is CASSLGVSDTEAFF.